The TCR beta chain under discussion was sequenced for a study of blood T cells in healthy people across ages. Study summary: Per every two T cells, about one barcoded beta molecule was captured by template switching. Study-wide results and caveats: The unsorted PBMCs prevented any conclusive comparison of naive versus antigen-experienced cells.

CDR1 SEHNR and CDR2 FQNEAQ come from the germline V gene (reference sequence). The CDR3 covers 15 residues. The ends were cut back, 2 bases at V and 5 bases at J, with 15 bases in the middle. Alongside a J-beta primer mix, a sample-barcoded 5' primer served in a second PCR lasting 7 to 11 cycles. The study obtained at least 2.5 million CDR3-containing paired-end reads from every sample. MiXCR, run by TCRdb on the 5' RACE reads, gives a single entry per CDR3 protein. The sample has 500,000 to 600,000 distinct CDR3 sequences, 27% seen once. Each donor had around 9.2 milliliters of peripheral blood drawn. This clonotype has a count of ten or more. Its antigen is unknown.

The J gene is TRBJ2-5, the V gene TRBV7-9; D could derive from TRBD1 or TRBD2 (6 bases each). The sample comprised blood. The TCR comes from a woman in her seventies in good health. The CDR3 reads CASSLQDYRGETQYF. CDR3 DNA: TGTGCCAGCAGCTTACAGGACTATAGGGGGGAGACCCAGTACTTC.